These 32 T cell receptor beta chains were sequenced from one sample in a study of identical twins. TCRdb independently ran MiXCR on the 5' RACE reads; one entry per CDR3 protein. Of 1.5 million to 2 million distinct CDR3 sequences listed, about 31% are singletons. Specimen: cord blood. These receptor sequences come from a newborn girl in good health.

This clonotype was seen repeatedly, ten times or more. The rearrangement uses TRBV2 and TRBJ1-1; D unclear. V lost 8 bases and J 1 base, leaving 2 bases between the germline ends. Germline V gene data show CDR1 as SNHLY and CDR2 as FYNNEI. The CDR3 is 10 residues long. CDR3 sequence reads: CASGNTEAFF. The CDR3 nucleotides are TGTGCCAGCGGGAACACTGAAGCTTTCTTT.

This clonotype was observed a few times. The J gene is TRBJ1-1, the V gene TRBV29-1; weak D call: TRBD1 (6 bases). The CDR3 sequence is 12 residues long. Germline V lookup: CDR1 SQVTM, CDR2 ANQGSEA. The V end lost 5 bases, the J end lost 11 bases, and 18 bases lay between the germline ends. For the CDR3, the DNA is TGCAGCGTTACAGGGTTCATTGTGGGGGCTTTCTTT. Translation gives CSVTGFIVGAFF.

This clonotype has more than one count but fewer than ten. V gene TRBV28 combines with J gene TRBJ2-7, with 12 bases that match TRBD1. With V trimmed by 6 bases and J by 2 bases, 5 bases remained unmatched. Germline V CDR1 and CDR2: MDHEN, SYDVKM. This CDR3 spans 15 amino acids. CDR3 coding DNA: TGTGCCAGCAGAGCCGGGACAGGGGGCCCCTACGAGCAGTACTTC. Its translation: CASRAGTGGPYEQYF.

This clonotype showed up just a few times. V and J are TRBV21-1 and TRBJ2-3; the D call TRBD2 from the table was never checked on the DNA. TRBV21-1 is marked as a pseudogene. The CDR3 extends over 15 amino acids. In DNA form, the CDR3 reads TGTGCCAGCAGGAACAGGGCCTCTAGCACAGATACGCAGTATTTT. Protein: CASRNRASSTDTQYF.

The chain recombines TRBV18 with TRBJ2-3; D is perhaps TRBD1 (6 bases). CDR3 size: 17 residues. Germline V lookup: CDR1 KGHSH, CDR2 LQKENI. Trimming removed 1 base at V and 6 bases at J, with 20 bases between. Written as DNA, the CDR3 is TGTGCCAGCTCACCACGGCGAGGGGGTGAAAAGGAGGATACGCAGTATTTT. Translating gives CASSPRRGGEKEDTQYF.

This clonotype was detected once. The junction shows a germline mismatch at one end, possibly a read error. The rearrangement joins TRBV12-3 or TRBV12-4 to TRBJ2-3, with 7 nucleotides matching TRBD1. The CDR3 extends over 16 amino acids. CDR3 region: CASRSRDRQSADMLYF. Written as DNA, the CDR3 is TGTGCCAGCAGATCTAGGGACAGACAGAGCGCAGATATGCTGTATTTC.

This clonotype was observed a handful of times. This chain uses TRBV11-2 with TRBJ1-6; D not certain. Trimming took 5 bases from V and 7 from J, leaving 18 bases between them. This CDR3 comprises 16 residues. In germline, CDR1 is SGHAT, CDR2 FQNNGV. The CDR3 sequence: CASSRVLKVRNSPLHF. Here the CDR3 DNA reads TGTGCCAGCAGCCGGGTTCTGAAGGTTCGGAATTCACCCCTCCACTTT.

This clonotype was counted many times. This chain uses TRBV12-3 or TRBV12-4 with TRBJ1-1; maybe TRBD1 (5 bases). The CDR3 spans 12 residues. Trimming stripped 6 bases from V and 5 bases from J, with 10 bases between. The CDR3 region is CASSHGGTEAFF. CDR3 sequence (DNA): TGTGCCAGCAGCCACGGGGGGACTGAAGCTTTCTTT.

Only a few counts were recorded for this clonotype. The chain carries TRBV4-1 and TRBJ1-1; no reliable D call. V was clipped by 3 bases and J by 1 base, with 12 bases between them. Germline V CDR1 and CDR2: MGHRA, YSYEKL. This CDR3 contains 15 residues. The CDR3 nucleotides are TGCGCCAGCAGCCAGGAACACCTAAGGAACACTGAAGCTTTCTTT. Amino acid sequence: CASSQEHLRNTEAFF.

As to this clonotype: Being one base from a much bigger clone, this may be a read error. The chain couples TRBV9 to TRBJ2-7, with D possibly matching TRBD2 (6 bases). Germline CDR1 reads SGDLS; CDR2 reads YYNGEE. V was cut by 3 bases and J by 7 bases, with 17 bases left in between. This CDR3 region has 14 residues. CDR3 DNA: TGTGCCAGCAGCGGGACTACAGCCTACAATGAGCAGTACTTC. Encoded protein: CASSGTTAYNEQYF.

This clonotype was seen more than once but under ten times. The chain has TRBV20-1 and TRBJ2-7; 11 bases match TRBD2. Germline CDR1 is DFQATT and CDR2 is SNEGSKA (reference sequence). Losses at the gene ends were 6 bases for V and 1 base for J; bases not matched to a gene: 5. The CDR3 runs 14 residues. DNA for the CDR3: TGCAGTGCCCCCCCTAGCGGGGGGTCCTACGAGCAGTACTTC. This codes for CSAPPSGGSYEQYF.

The chain carries TRBV6-2 or TRBV6-3 and TRBJ2-2, with 7 nucleotides matching TRBD1. The V gene's germline CDR1 is MNHEY and CDR2 SVGEGT. This CDR3 region has 13 residues. The trim removed 6 bases at V and 7 bases at J, leaving 5 bases unmatched. CDR3 residues: CASRTGIFGELFF. DNA for the CDR3: TGTGCCAGCAGGACAGGGATCTTCGGGGAGCTGTTTTTT.

As for this clonotype: An end of the junction differs from the germline gene, which may be a read error. CDR3 sequence reads: CASPGTSGGAPYDEQFF. The DNA for the CDR3 is TGTGCCAGTCCCGGGACTAGCGGGGGGGCCCCCTACGATGAGCAGTTCTTC. V gene TRBV2 combines with J gene TRBJ2-1; TRBD2 aligns across 16 bases. The CDR3 spans 17 residues. CDR1 is SNHLY, CDR2 FYNNEI, per germline.

The table lists this clonotype with many counts. The chain uses TRBV7-2 and TRBJ1-2; a weak D match, TRBD1 (6 bases). This CDR3 has 15 amino acids. Germline V gene sequence: CDR1 SGHTA, CDR2 FQGNSA. The V gene lost 1 base and the J gene lost 4 bases, with 13 bases spanning the gap. CDR3 amino acids: CASSLDRAWSYGYTF. CDR3 sequence (DNA): TGTGCCAGCAGCTTAGACAGGGCCTGGAGCTATGGCTACACCTTC.

This clonotype turned up a few times. The rearrangement links TRBV30 to TRBJ1-5, with D possibly TRBD1 on 5 matching bases. This CDR3 region has 14 residues. CDR1 is GTSNPN, CDR2 SVGIG, per germline (reference sequence). Between the trimmed V and J ends, which lost 4 bases and 3 bases, there was a span of 13 bases. CDR3 in amino acids: CAWTPGTNNQPQHF. The CDR3 DNA is TGTGCCTGGACTCCCGGGACGAACAATCAGCCCCAGCATTTT.

The chain recombines TRBV5-1 with TRBJ2-1; a possible D gene is TRBD2 (5 bases). The CDR3 is made up of 15 amino acids. From germline, CDR1 is SGHRS and CDR2 YFSETQ. Trimming cost V 0 bases and J 7 bases, with 14 bases left between them. The CDR3 loop reads CASSLERRVWNEQFF. The CDR3 DNA follows: TGCGCCAGCAGCTTGGAGCGGAGAGTCTGGAATGAGCAGTTCTTC.

This chain links TRBV7-2 with TRBJ1-4; 8 positions match TRBD1. Trimming at V came to 4 bases and at J to 3 bases, leaving 10 bases not matched to a gene. Looked up from germline, CDR1 is SGHTA and CDR2 is FQGNSA. CDR3 size: 17 residues. This chain's CDR3 is CASSSNPWDRPNEKLFF. Here the CDR3 DNA reads TGTGCCAGCAGCTCTAATCCCTGGGACAGGCCTAATGAAAAACTGTTTTTT. The entire variable domain, with the rest obtained from reference TRBV7-2 and TRBJ1-4, is as follows: GAGVSQSPSNKVTEKGKDVELRCDPISGHTALYWYRQSLGQGLEFLIYFQGNSAPDKSGLPSDRFSAERTGGSVSTLTIQRTQQEDSAVYLCASSSNPWDRPNEKLFFGSGTQLSVL.

This clonotype was seen once. The chain couples TRBV27 to TRBJ2-7; 11 bases map to TRBD2. V gave up 10 bases and J gave up 7 bases; unmatched junction bases: 15. Germline values: CDR1 MNHEY, CDR2 SMNVEV (reference sequence). This CDR3 has 15 amino acids. CDR3 coding DNA: TGTGCCACCTCGGTAGCGGGAGGGCTCAGGAATGAGCAGTACTTC. Translated, it gives CATSVAGGLRNEQYF.

The V and J genes are TRBV4-1 and TRBJ2-2; D remains ambiguous. Trimming stripped 0 bases from V and 2 bases from J, with 7 bases between. The CDR3 totals 15 residues. Germline CDR1 MGHRA, CDR2 YSYEKL. The CDR3 loop reads CASSQDISNTGELFF. The CDR3, as DNA: TGCGCCAGCAGCCAAGATATAAGCAACACCGGGGAGCTGTTTTTT.

The chain uses TRBV28 and TRBJ2-7, with TRBD1 identical over 9 bases. This CDR3 comprises 16 residues. Losses at the gene ends were 0 bases for V and 4 bases for J; bases not matched to a gene: 7. Germline V gene data show CDR1 as MDHEN and CDR2 as SYDVKM. CDR3: CASSLWGGTGKYEQYF. CDR3 bases: TGTGCCAGCAGTTTATGGGGAGGGACAGGGAAGTACGAGCAGTACTTC.

The sample holds many counts of this clonotype. The chain couples TRBV28 to TRBJ2-7, with a tentative D call TRBD1 (6 bases). The CDR3 runs to 14 residues. CDR1 is MDHEN, CDR2 SYDVKM, per germline. V lost 3 bases and J lost 0, with 9 bases in between. The DNA of the CDR3 is TGTGCCAGCAGTTTTGGGGGCGCCTCCTACGAGCAGTACTTC. It specifies CASSFGGASYEQYF.

The chain carries TRBV19 and TRBJ2-1; unclear D gene. V lost 6 bases, J lost 1 base, and 13 bases lay in between. This CDR3 is 15 amino acids long. Germline lookup yields CDR1 LNHDA and CDR2 SQIVND (reference sequence). CDR3 amino acids: CASRSPRGSYNEQFF. The DNA for the CDR3 is TGTGCCAGTAGATCCCCCCGAGGATCCTACAATGAGCAGTTCTTC.

The rearrangement joins TRBV4-2 to TRBJ2-5, with D possibly being TRBD1 (6 bases). The V end was cut by 3 bases, the J end by 11 bases, with 25 bases between. The CDR3 sequence is 16 residues long. The V gene's germline CDR1 is LGHNA and CDR2 YNFKEQ. Written as DNA, the CDR3 is TGTGCCAGCAGCCAGAAGGTAGATGGACAGCCCTACGGGCAGTACTTC. Translating gives CASSQKVDGQPYGQYF.

This clonotype has a count of ten or more. The CDR3 nucleotides are TGTGCCAGCAAGCCGACAGGGGGAATATACGAGCAGTACTTC. It codes for CASKPTGGIYEQYF. The V and J genes are TRBV12-3 or TRBV12-4 and TRBJ2-7, with 9 bases that match TRBD1. V lost 7 bases and J lost 4; bases outside the gene matches: 8. The CDR3 is 14 residues long.

The chain has TRBV6-5 and TRBJ2-3, with a weak D call TRBD2 (5 bases). The ends were cut back, 2 bases at V and 0 bases at J, with 9 bases in the middle. This CDR3 region has 15 residues. CDR1 MNHEY and CDR2 SVGAGI come from the germline V gene. For the CDR3, the DNA is TGTGCCAGCAGTTACGGTAGCGCTAGCACAGATACGCAGTATTTT. It specifies CASSYGSASTDTQYF.

This clonotype was observed a handful of times. The CDR3: CATGSGTTNTGELFF. As DNA, the CDR3 is TGTGCCACCGGTTCCGGGACGACCAACACCGGGGAGCTGTTTTTT. The chain joins TRBV24-1 to TRBJ2-2, with D possibly called TRBD1 or TRBD2 (5 bases each). Trimming left V 9 bases short and J 2 bases short, with 15 bases between. Per the germline V gene, CDR1 is KGHDR and CDR2 is SFDVKD. There are 15 residues in the CDR3.

This chain uses TRBV7-2 with TRBJ1-4; D remains unclear. Germline V gene sequence: CDR1 SGHTA, CDR2 FQGNSA. V was shortened by 1 base and J by 2 bases, with 8 bases between the two germline ends. The CDR3 sequence is 15 residues long. CDR3 DNA sequence: TGTGCCAGCAGCTTAGGGGGTGGGACTAATGAAAAACTGTTTTTT. This encodes CASSLGGGTNEKLFF.

In its sample, this clonotype was seen a few times. For the CDR3, the DNA is TGTGCCAGCAGTTTCTTAGGGGGGTCCTATGGCTACACCTTC. Translation: CASSFLGGSYGYTF. The V call is TRBV27, the J call TRBJ1-2, with D possibly TRBD1 on 6 matching bases. The CDR3 has 14 amino acids. CDR1 and CDR2 from the germline V gene are MNHEY and SMNVEV (reference sequence). Trimming cost V 3 bases and J 4 bases, with 12 bases left between them.

V usage is TRBV6-6 and J usage is TRBJ2-1; 8 bases are a match to TRBD2. Germline-derived CDR1 and CDR2 are MNHNY and SVGAGI (reference sequence). V was clipped by 6 bases and J by 8 bases; unmatched bases: 12. The CDR3 covers 15 residues. CDR3 sequence: CASSLPGLVRDEQFF. The CDR3 DNA reads as TGTGCCAGCAGCTTACCGGGACTAGTAAGGGATGAGCAGTTCTTC.

The gene calls are TRBV7-2 and TRBJ1-2; D not certain. CDR3 length: 14 residues. The germline V gene encodes CDR1 SGHTA and CDR2 FQGNSA. Trimming stripped 1 base from V and 2 bases from J, with 8 bases between. The CDR3 sequence: CASSLDQVNYGYTF. In DNA, the CDR3 is TGTGCCAGCAGCTTAGACCAGGTGAACTATGGCTACACCTTC.

This clonotype was seen only a few times. The chain combines TRBV10-3 with TRBJ1-6, with unresolved D. Trimming removed 1 base at V and 7 bases at J, with 5 bases between. The CDR3 consists of 13 residues. Germline lookup yields CDR1 ENHRY and CDR2 SYGVKD. The CDR3 coding sequence is TGTGCCATCAGTGAGTGGGAGAATTCACCCCTCCACTTT. This gives the protein CAISEWENSPLHF.

This clonotype came up once. The chain has TRBV28 and TRBJ2-1; D not resolved. The tail of the sequence fits TRBJ2-7 better, so the J call may be wrong. The CDR3 extends over 16 amino acids. In germline, CDR1 is MDHEN, CDR2 SYDVKM. CDR3 sequence: CASSFGWLYSYNEQYF. In DNA, the CDR3 is TGTGCCAGCAGTTTTGGATGGCTTTACTCCTACAATGAGCAGTACTTC.